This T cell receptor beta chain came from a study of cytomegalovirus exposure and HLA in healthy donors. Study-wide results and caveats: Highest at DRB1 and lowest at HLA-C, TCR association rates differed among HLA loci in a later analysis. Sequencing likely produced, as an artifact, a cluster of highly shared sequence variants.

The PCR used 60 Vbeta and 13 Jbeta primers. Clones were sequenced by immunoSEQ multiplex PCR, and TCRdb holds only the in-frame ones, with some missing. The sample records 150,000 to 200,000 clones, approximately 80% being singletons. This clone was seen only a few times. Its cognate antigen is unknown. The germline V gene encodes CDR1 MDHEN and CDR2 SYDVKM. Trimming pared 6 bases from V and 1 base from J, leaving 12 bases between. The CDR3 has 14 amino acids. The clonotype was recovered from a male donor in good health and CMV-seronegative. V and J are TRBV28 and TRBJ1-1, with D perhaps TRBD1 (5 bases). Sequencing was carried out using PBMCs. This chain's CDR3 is CASSRRQPNTEAFF. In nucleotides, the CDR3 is TGTGCCAGCAGCAGGAGACAGCCGAACACTGAAGCTTTCTTT. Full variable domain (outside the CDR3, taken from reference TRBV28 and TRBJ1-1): DVKVTQSSRYLVKRTGEKVFLECVQDMDHENMFWYRQDPGLGLRLIYFSYDVKMKEKGDIPEGYSVSREKKERFSLILESASTNQTSMYLCASSRRQPNTEAFFGQGTRLTVV.